The text below deals with one TCR beta chain. This clone turned up a few times. The clone's antigen remains unknown. One base away there is no much larger clone; base qualities are not given. This entry is derived from a study of metastatic and nonmetastatic thyroid tumors (TCRdb year 2020). For the study in its entirety: For patients with malignant and with benign thyroid disease, the researchers compared repertoires between peripheral blood samples and tumor or nodule tissue samples. Results and caveats for the whole study, not just this receptor: In both blood and tumor samples, malignant tumors were reported to have significantly higher TCR beta diversity than benign nodules.

After removal of 4 bases from V and 3 bases from J, the junction retains 9 bases not matched to a gene. The germline V gene provides CDR1 MDHEN and CDR2 SYDVKM. The CDR3 contains 15 residues, cysteine and phenylalanine counted. Just CDR3 DNA is preserved here, 45 bases in frame from base 1. No treatment had been received by any patient before thyroid surgery. Using T-cell receptor beta sequencing, the study looked back at clinical samples from patients collected from the early 2010s to the late 2010s. The library was generated by PCR. The sequencing machine was an Illumina HiSeq 4000. High-throughput sequencing was used to profile the TCR beta-chain CDR3 region of each patient. In the original analysis: A classifier to discriminate distant-metastatic papillary thyroid cancer patients was built from CDR3 differences across clinicopathological groups. The Shannon index was used to assess repertoire diversity, and the Morisita-Horn index was used to assess tumor-blood repertoire similarity. The public reads were reprocessed in TCRdb via fastp at Q25 and MiXCR, keeping in-frame beta chains. TCRdb, not the authors, supplied the V and J calls. This sample comprises 15,000 to 20,000 clones, around a third of them detected only once. The ten largest clones capture 11% of the sample.

The rearranged segments are TRBV28 and TRBJ2-7, with 7 bases matching TRBD2. Sequenced material: tumor tissue. This TCR derives from a male donor with papillary thyroid cancer or a benign thyroid nodule (not recorded which). Some clones in this sample may be carry-over from other donors' samples. The CDR3 in this case is CASSSPAGLRYEQYF. The bases read TGTGCCAGCAGTTCCCCAGCGGGATTGCGCTACGAGCAGTACTTC. Outside the CDR3, residues come from the reference TRBV28 and TRBJ2-7 proteins, so the full variable domain is: DVKVTQSSRYLVKRTGEKVFLECVQDMDHENMFWYRQDPGLGLRLIYFSYDVKMKEKGDIPEGYSVSREKKERFSLILESASTNQTSMYLCASSSPAGLRYEQYFGPGTRLTVT.